These T cell receptor beta chains were read from a single sample in a study of CD8+CD57+ T cells in acquired aplastic anemia. Each CDR3 protein gets one entry after TCRdb re-called the reads with MiXCR. The sample lists approximately 65,000 distinct CDR3 sequences; about 50% were seen once. Sample: sorted CD4+, CD8+, or CD8+CD57+ T cells (not recorded which) from PBMCs. The receptors were gathered from a human donor in good health, serving as a control. Both conserved end residues are part of each CDR3. Fields, in order: V gene, CDR3 length, J gene, D gene, clone size, CDR3 protein, CDR3 DNA. The D gene is left open where the match is weak. Size is omitted from some rows. Given values are once, few, many or a class for expanded clones.

v_gene: TRBV7-9; len: 13; j_gene: TRBJ2-3; d_gene: NA; abundance: NA; CDR3aa: CASSLVDRDTQYF; CDR3nt: TGTGCCAGCAGCTTAGTAGACAGAGATACGCAGTATTTT
v_gene: TRBV28; len: 16; j_gene: TRBJ1-5; d_gene: NA; abundance: many; CDR3aa: CASRREWGGVGQPQHF; CDR3nt: TGTGCCAGCAGACGCGAATGGGGGGGGGTCGGGCAGCCCCAGCATTTT
v_gene: TRBV6-5; len: 14; j_gene: TRBJ2-2; d_gene: NA; abundance: many; CDR3aa: CASSYGANTGELFF; CDR3nt: TGTGCCAGCAGTTACGGGGCGAACACCGGGGAGCTGTTTTTT
v_gene: TRBV7-9; len: 12; j_gene: TRBJ2-1; d_gene: NA; abundance: NA; CDR3aa: CASSSGVNEQFF; CDR3nt: TGTGCCAGCAGCTCAGGGGTGAATGAGCAGTTCTTC
v_gene: TRBV15; len: 14; j_gene: TRBJ1-5; d_gene: TRBD1; abundance: NA; CDR3aa: CATKLTGGYQPQHF; CDR3nt: TGTGCCACTAAATTGACAGGGGGTTATCAGCCCCAGCATTTT
v_gene: TRBV5-6; len: 14; j_gene: TRBJ1-6; d_gene: NA; abundance: many; CDR3aa: CASSLGRKNSPLHF; CDR3nt: TGTGCCAGCAGCCTGGGACGGAAAAATTCACCCCTCCACTTT
v_gene: TRBV28; len: 16; j_gene: TRBJ1-3; d_gene: NA; abundance: NA; CDR3aa: CASSLPPRSSGNTIYF; CDR3nt: TGTGCCAGCAGTCTCCCCCCCCGGAGCTCTGGAAACACCATATATTTT
v_gene: TRBV11-2; len: 16; j_gene: TRBJ2-2; d_gene: TRBD1; abundance: many; CDR3aa: CASSSSFGTGTGELFF; CDR3nt: TGTGCCAGCAGTTCCTCCTTCGGGACAGGGACCGGGGAGCTGTTTTTT
v_gene: TRBV29-1; len: 14; j_gene: TRBJ1-3; d_gene: TRBD1; abundance: NA; CDR3aa: CSVGTGSSGNTIYF; CDR3nt: TGCAGCGTAGGGACAGGGTCCTCTGGAAACACCATATATTTT
v_gene: TRBV19; len: 16; j_gene: TRBJ2-5; d_gene: TRBD1; abundance: medium-sized; CDR3aa: CASSTWDRGSRETQYF; CDR3nt: TGTGCCAGTAGTACCTGGGACAGGGGTTCTCGGGAGACCCAGTACTTC
v_gene: TRBV6-2/TRBV6-3; len: 14; j_gene: TRBJ2-7; d_gene: TRBD2; abundance: many; CDR3aa: CASSLYSGRSEQYF; CDR3nt: TGTGCCAGCAGTTTATATAGCGGGAGAAGCGAGCAGTACTTC
v_gene: TRBV15; len: 14; j_gene: TRBJ1-2; d_gene: NA; abundance: NA; CDR3aa: CATSRDRANYGYTF; CDR3nt: TGTGCCACCAGCAGAGACAGGGCCAACTATGGCTACACCTTC
v_gene: TRBV20-1; len: 13; j_gene: TRBJ2-7; d_gene: TRBD1; abundance: many; CDR3aa: CSARTGGGYEQYF; CDR3nt: TGCAGTGCTAGGACAGGGGGAGGGTACGAGCAGTACTTC
v_gene: TRBV9; len: 18; j_gene: TRBJ2-6; d_gene: TRBD2; abundance: many; CDR3aa: CASSPEGSGMSGANVLTF; CDR3nt: TGTGCCAGCAGCCCAGAGGGTAGCGGGATGTCTGGGGCCAACGTCCTGACTTTC